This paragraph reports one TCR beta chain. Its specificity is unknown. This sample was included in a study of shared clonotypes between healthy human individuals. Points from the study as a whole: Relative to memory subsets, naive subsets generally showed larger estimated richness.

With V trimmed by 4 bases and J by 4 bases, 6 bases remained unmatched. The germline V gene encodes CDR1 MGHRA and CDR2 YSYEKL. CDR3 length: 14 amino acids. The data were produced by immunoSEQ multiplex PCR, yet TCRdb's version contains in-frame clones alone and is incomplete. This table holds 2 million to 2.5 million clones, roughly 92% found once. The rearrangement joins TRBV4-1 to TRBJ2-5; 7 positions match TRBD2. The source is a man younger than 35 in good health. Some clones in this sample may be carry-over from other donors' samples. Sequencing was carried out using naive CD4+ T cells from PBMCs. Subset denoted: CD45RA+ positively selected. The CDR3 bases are TGCGCCAGCAGCCGGGGGGGGAGTGGAGAGACCCAGTACTTC. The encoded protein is CASSRGGSGETQYF.